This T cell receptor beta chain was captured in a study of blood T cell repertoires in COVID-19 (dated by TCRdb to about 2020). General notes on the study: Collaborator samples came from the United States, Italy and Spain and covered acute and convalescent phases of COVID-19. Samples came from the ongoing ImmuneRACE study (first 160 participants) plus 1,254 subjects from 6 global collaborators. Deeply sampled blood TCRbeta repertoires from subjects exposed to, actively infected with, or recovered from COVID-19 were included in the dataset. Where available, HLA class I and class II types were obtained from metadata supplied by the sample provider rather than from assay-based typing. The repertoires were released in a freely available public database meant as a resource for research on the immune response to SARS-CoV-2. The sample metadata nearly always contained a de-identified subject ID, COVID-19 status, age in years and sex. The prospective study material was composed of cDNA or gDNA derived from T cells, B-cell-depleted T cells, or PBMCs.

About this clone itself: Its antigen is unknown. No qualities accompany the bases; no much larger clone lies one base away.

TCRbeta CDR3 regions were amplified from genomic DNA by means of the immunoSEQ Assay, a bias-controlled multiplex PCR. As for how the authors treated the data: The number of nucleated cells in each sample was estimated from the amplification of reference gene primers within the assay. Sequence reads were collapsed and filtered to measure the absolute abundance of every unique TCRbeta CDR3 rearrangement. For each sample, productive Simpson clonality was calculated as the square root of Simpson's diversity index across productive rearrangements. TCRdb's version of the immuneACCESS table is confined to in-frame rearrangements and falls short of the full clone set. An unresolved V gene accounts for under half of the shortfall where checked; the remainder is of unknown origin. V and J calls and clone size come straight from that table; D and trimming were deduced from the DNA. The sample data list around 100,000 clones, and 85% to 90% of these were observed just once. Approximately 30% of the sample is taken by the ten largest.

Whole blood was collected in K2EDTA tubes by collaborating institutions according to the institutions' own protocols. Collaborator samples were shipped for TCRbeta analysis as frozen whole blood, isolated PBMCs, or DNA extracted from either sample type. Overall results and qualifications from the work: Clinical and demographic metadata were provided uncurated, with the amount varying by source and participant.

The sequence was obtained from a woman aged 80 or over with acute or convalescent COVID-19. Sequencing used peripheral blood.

The bases are TGTGCCAGCAGCTTACTCGGGACTAGCGAATACAATGAGCAGTTCTTC. This codes for CASSLLGTSEYNEQFF. This sequence uses TRBV7-3 and TRBJ2-1, with 10 central nucleotides matching TRBD2. In the germline V gene, CDR1 corresponds to SGHTA and CDR2 to FQGTGA. The CDR3, cysteine through phenylalanine, is 16 amino acids long. Only the CDR3 region is kept as DNA, spanning 48 bases read in frame from base 1. V trim: 2 bases; J trim: 4 bases; unmatched bases: 5.